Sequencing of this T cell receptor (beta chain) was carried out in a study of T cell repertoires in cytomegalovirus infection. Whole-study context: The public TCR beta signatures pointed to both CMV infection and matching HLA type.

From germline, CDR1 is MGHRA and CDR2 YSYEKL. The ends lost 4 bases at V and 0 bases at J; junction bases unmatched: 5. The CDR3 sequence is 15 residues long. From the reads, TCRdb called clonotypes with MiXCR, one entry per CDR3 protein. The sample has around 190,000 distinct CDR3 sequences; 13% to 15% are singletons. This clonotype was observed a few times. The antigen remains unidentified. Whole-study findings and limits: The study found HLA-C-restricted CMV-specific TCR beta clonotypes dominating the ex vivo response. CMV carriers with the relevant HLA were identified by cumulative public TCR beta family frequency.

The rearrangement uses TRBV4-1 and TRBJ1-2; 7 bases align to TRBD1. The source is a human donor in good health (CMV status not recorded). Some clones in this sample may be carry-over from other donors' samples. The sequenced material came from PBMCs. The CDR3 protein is CASSLGQAPNYGYTF. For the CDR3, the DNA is TGCGCCAGCAGCCTCGGACAGGCCCCTAACTATGGCTACACCTTC.